Listed below are T cell receptor beta chains from one sample, sequenced in a study of shared clonotypes between healthy human individuals. The method was immunoSEQ multiplex PCR; TCRdb's version includes in-frame clones alone and lacks a portion of them. The data contain fewer than 850,000 clones, about 96% of them singletons. Sample: naive CD8+ T cells sorted from blood. The receptors were sampled from a man under 40 in good health. Both conserved end residues are trimmed from each CDR3.

J: TRBJ2-7
V: TRBV5-1
CDR3: ASRTLGTGAYEQY

J: TRBJ2-5
V: TRBV7-9
CDR3: ASSPTGEETQY

J: TRBJ1-1
V: TRBV10-2
CDR3: ASSDLGGTEAF

J: TRBJ2-1
V: TRBV2
CDR3: ASRKYNEQF

J: TRBJ2-5
V: TRBV18
CDR3: ASSPSSGLGETQY

J: TRBJ2-7
V: TRBV7-2
CDR3: ASSYLGLTGEQY

J: TRBJ2-3
V: TRBV28
CDR3: ASAEISPVYTDTQY

J: TRBJ2-1
V: TRBV28
CDR3: ASSQGIGEQF

J: TRBJ1-1
V: TRBV6-5
CDR3: ASGTGNKAF

J: TRBJ2-3
V: TRBV10-1
CDR3: ASSEWRKTDTQY

J: TRBJ2-5
V: TRBV9
CDR3: ASSVETGQETQY

J: TRBJ2-7
V: TRBV5-6
CDR3: ASSRRDRNYEQY

J: TRBJ2-1
V: TRBV7-3
CDR3: ASSLKAYIQSNNEQF

J: TRBJ2-7
V: TRBV5-5
CDR3: ASSWGLATYEQY

J: TRBJ1-2
V: TRBV9
CDR3: ASSDNRERQVGNYGYT

J: TRBJ2-7
V: TRBV25-1
CDR3: ASSESNLVAYEQY

J: TRBJ1-2
V: TRBV4-1
CDR3: ASSQEGGNGGYT

J: TRBJ2-2
V: TRBV6-5
CDR3: ASSYGTAETGELF

J: TRBJ2-2
V: TRBV11-3
CDR3: ASSIPRGGELF

J: TRBJ2-1
V: TRBV4-3
CDR3: ASSRGLADNEQF

J: TRBJ2-7
V: TRBV11-2
CDR3: ASSSRAIEQY

J: TRBJ2-1
V: TRBV27
CDR3: ASSLSGLGEQF

J: TRBJ2-5
V: TRBV7-9
CDR3: ASSSPGQILQETQY

J: TRBJ1-4
V: TRBV11-2
CDR3: ASSLGTVNEKLF

J: TRBJ2-7
V: TRBV6-1
CDR3: ASSSGTYEQY

J: TRBJ2-7
V: TRBV6-1
CDR3: ASGESGLIYEQY

J: TRBJ2-7
V: TRBV14
CDR3: ASSQGLGGAYEQY

J: TRBJ2-7
V: TRBV27
CDR3: ASSLLETSGIYEQY

J: TRBJ2-7
V: TRBV7-2
CDR3: ASSPRTSIGEQY

J: TRBJ2-2
V: TRBV11-2
CDR3: ASSRAGGGARELF

J: TRBJ2-1
V: TRBV5-5
CDR3: ASSPYPGRTSGAHEQF

J: TRBJ1-2
V: TRBV4-3
CDR3: ASSQDRSGDGYT

J: TRBJ2-7
V: TRBV7-9
CDR3: ASRAHGGDNEQY

J: TRBJ1-2
V: TRBV28
CDR3: ASSPRGQKGYT

J: TRBJ2-1
V: TRBV28
CDR3: ATQFWGDLGRAGDEQF

J: TRBJ2-7
V: TRBV9
CDR3: ASSPGTRTFQYEQY

J: TRBJ2-1
V: TRBV6-1
CDR3: ASSPRQGTYNEQF

J: TRBJ1-1
V: TRBV7-9
CDR3: ASLGRSPTGPGEAF

J: TRBJ2-1
V: TRBV29-1
CDR3: SAWTDTDSDEQF

J: TRBJ2-7
V: TRBV29-1
CDR3: SVDSPVGGEQY

J: TRBJ2-7
V: TRBV18
CDR3: ASSPPTGDVAYEQY

J: TRBJ2-5
V: TRBV7-9
CDR3: AGSSPREGWSETQY

J: TRBJ2-7
V: TRBV30
CDR3: AWTFPSGGGYEQY

J: TRBJ2-2
V: TRBV10-2
CDR3: ASSRTNTGELF

J: TRBJ2-7
V: TRBV2
CDR3: ASRWTRSYEQY

J: TRBJ1-2
V: TRBV5-5
CDR3: ASYHPGTLTQKDYGYT

J: TRBJ2-7
V: TRBV28
CDR3: ASSVFATSYEQY

J: TRBJ2-5
V: TRBV7-7
CDR3: ASSSPDSEPLGTQY

J: TRBJ1-4
V: TRBV7-7
CDR3: ASSPLLPGQGASENEKLF

J: TRBJ1-4
V: TRBV28
CDR3: ASSGTGWTEKLF

J: TRBJ2-7
V: TRBV6-6
CDR3: ASSGGLARTEQY

J: TRBJ2-1
V: TRBV7-9
CDR3: ASSFDAGINEQF

J: TRBJ2-2
V: TRBV2
CDR3: ASKRRGLAGGGELF